This T cell receptor (beta chain) was observed in a study of T-cell reconstitution after alpha-beta-depleted transplantation in children (dated by TCRdb to the mid-2010s). About the study as a whole: T-cell immune reconstitution after TCRalphabeta/CD19-depleted allogeneic hematopoietic cell transplantation in children was quantitatively tracked in the study by means of TCR repertoire profiling.

This clonotype turned up a few times. Its antigen target is currently unknown. No much larger clone exists at a distance of one base, and base qualities are not known. Libraries were prepared through PCR. The reads were generated on an Illumina HiSeq 2500. To normalize quantification of the TCRbeta repertoire, the TCR libraries were built with molecular barcoding that relied on unique molecular identifiers. TCRdb ran its own pipeline on the public reads, namely fastp trimming at Q25 and MiXCR clone calling, and kept in-frame beta chains. Each entry merges the rows of one CDR3 protein and shows their most common DNA and genes. Present in this sample are some 500,000 distinct CDR3 sequences, 30% to 35% of which were seen just once. The ten largest clones take up approximately 2.3% of the sample. The CDR3 contains 15 residues, cysteine and phenylalanine counted. Only CDR3 DNA remains: 45 bases, in frame from the first base. Relative to germline, V is 6 bases shorter and J is 10 bases shorter, with 22 bases between their ends. Based on the germline V gene, the CDR1 and CDR2 sequences are MDHEN and SYDVKM.

The starting material was PBMCs from the stem cell graft donor, obtained from the stem cell graft. This sequence uses TRBV28 and TRBJ2-1; D gene: possibly TRBD2, on 7 matching bases. This TCR derives from a human donor who donated a stem cell graft to a child with aplastic anemia. CDR3 loop: CASRIGGAPGGEQFF. The DNA is as follows: TGTGCCAGCAGGATAGGGGGGGCTCCTGGAGGGGAGCAGTTCTTC. This CDR3, with the reference TRBV28 and TRBJ2-1 proteins standing in past its ends, gives the full variable domain DVKVTQSSRYLVKRTGEKVFLECVQDMDHENMFWYRQDPGLGLRLIYFSYDVKMKEKGDIPEGYSVSREKKERFSLILESASTNQTSMYLCASRIGGAPGGEQFFGPGTRLTVL.